The 8 T cell receptor beta chains below all came from one sample that was sequenced in a study of cytomegalovirus exposure and HLA in healthy donors. The PCR ran on 60 Vbeta and 13 Jbeta primers. Assay: immunoSEQ multiplex PCR; the TCRdb copy retains only in-frame clones and omits some. The data contain about 170,000 clones, more than 65% of them singletons. Material: PBMCs. The receptors shown here come from a male donor in good health and CMV-seronegative.

This sequence joins TRBV20-1 and TRBJ2-1; D unclear. In germline, CDR1 is DFQATT, CDR2 SNEGSKA (reference sequence). The CDR3 totals 11 residues. The CDR3 loop is CSHPPRAEQFF. CDR3 DNA: TGCAGCCACCCCCCCCGCGCTGAGCAGTTCTTC.

The V and J genes are TRBV6-5 and TRBJ1-3; D is unclear. The V end was cut by 3 bases, the J end by 3 bases, with 12 bases between. CDR1 MNHEY and CDR2 SVGAGI come from the germline V gene. This CDR3 is built from 15 residues. For the CDR3, the DNA is TGTGCCAGCAGTTATGAAGCGGGGTTTGGAAACACCATATATTTT. Encoded protein: CASSYEAGFGNTIYF.

This clone appeared once. This sequence joins TRBV19 and TRBJ1-2; unclear D gene. This CDR3 spans 12 amino acids. V was trimmed by 3 bases and J by 5 bases, leaving 7 bases between them. Germline assignment: CDR1 LNHDA and CDR2 SQIVND (reference sequence). The CDR3 loop reads CASSIVPYGYTF. The CDR3 coding sequence is TGTGCCAGTAGTATCGTTCCGTATGGCTACACCTTC.

As concerns this clone: Relative to the germline gene, one junction end is altered; a read error may explain this. This chain links TRBV28 with TRBJ1-5, with unresolved D. CDR3 length: 15 amino acids. Germline CDR1 reads MDHEN; CDR2 reads SYDVKM. CDR3 loop: CASGLLTYSNQPQHF. CDR3 coding DNA: TGTGCCAGCGGTTTACTGACATATAGCAATCAGCCCCAGCATTTT.

V and J are TRBV21-1 and TRBJ2-3; the tabulated D call, TRBD2, remains unverified against the DNA. TRBV21-1 is deemed a pseudogene. The CDR3 extends over 16 amino acids. Here the CDR3 DNA reads TGTGCCAGCAGCAACCGCGGGCCAGGACGGCCATCCTCGCAGTATTTT. Translation gives CASSNRGPGRPSSQYF.

This clone was seen a single time. The chain couples TRBV5-1 to TRBJ2-1; TRBD2 agrees at 9 bases. The CDR3 is made up of 18 amino acids. CDR1 is SGHRS, CDR2 YFSETQ, per germline. J gave up 4 bases and V 5 bases, and 16 bases lay outside the gene matches. CDR3 in DNA: TGCGCCAGCAGGGCCCTAAAGGAGGCGGGGGGGTCTTACAATGAGCAGTTCTTC. The encoded protein is CASRALKEAGGSYNEQFF.

The chain joins TRBV5-1 to TRBJ1-2, with 7 positions matching TRBD1. Trimming removed 4 bases from V and 3 bases from J; junction bases left unmatched: 6. CDR1 SGHRS and CDR2 YFSETQ come from the germline V gene. The CDR3 has 14 residues. Here the CDR3 DNA reads TGCGCCAGCAGCCTACAGGGGTTCGACTATGGCTACACCTTC. Its protein is CASSLQGFDYGYTF.

This chain links TRBV5-5 with TRBJ2-7; TRBD1 is a possible D gene (6 bases). V was trimmed by 1 base and J by 0 bases, leaving 8 bases between them. The CDR3 consists of 14 residues. Germline V gene data show CDR1 as SGHKS and CDR2 as YYEKEE (reference sequence). As DNA, the CDR3 is TGTGCCAGCAGCTTGACAGGGTCCTCCTACGAGCAGTACTTC. This sequence encodes CASSLTGSSYEQYF.